This TCR beta chain is drawn from a study of tumor-infiltrating lymphocytes in oesophageal squamous cell carcinoma. This clonotype was recorded a few times. A much larger clone differs by one base, so this may be a read error. TCRdb processed the PCR reads anew with MiXCR; each CDR3 protein has one entry. The sample holds 15,000 to 20,000 distinct CDR3 sequences, around 50% seen once. Sequenced: esophageal tumor tissue. This receptor was taken from a male donor with esophageal squamous cell carcinoma.

The chain's CDR3 is CASTFPSGSSYNEQYF. The CDR3 DNA is TGTGCCAGCACCTTCCCTAGCGGGAGCTCCTACAATGAGCAGTACTTC. This chain joins TRBV5-6 and TRBJ2-1; 10 nucleotides agree with TRBD2. The tail of the sequence fits TRBJ2-7 better, so the J call may be wrong. CDR1 and CDR2 (germline): SGHDT, YYEEEE. This CDR3 comprises 16 residues.